The text below deals with one T cell receptor (beta chain). Germline V lookup: CDR1 SGHVS, CDR2 FQNEAQ. The V and J ends lost 5 bases and 4 bases respectively, with 12 bases between them. The CDR3 spans 13 residues. The data were obtained in a study of chemoradiotherapy in HPV16-positive cancers. Assay: immunoSEQ multiplex PCR; the TCRdb copy retains only in-frame clones and omits some. The table includes around 8,300 clones, around 88% detected once. V gene TRBV7-8 combines with J gene TRBJ2-7, with D possibly TRBD2 on 6 matching bases. The material was blood, obtained from a patient who underwent chemoradiotherapy. This clonotype was obtained from a human donor with HPV-associated anogenital cancer. In DNA form, the CDR3 reads TGTGCCAGCAGCGGCCTAGCGAAGTACGAGCAGTACGTC. Translating it yields CASSGLAKYEQYV.